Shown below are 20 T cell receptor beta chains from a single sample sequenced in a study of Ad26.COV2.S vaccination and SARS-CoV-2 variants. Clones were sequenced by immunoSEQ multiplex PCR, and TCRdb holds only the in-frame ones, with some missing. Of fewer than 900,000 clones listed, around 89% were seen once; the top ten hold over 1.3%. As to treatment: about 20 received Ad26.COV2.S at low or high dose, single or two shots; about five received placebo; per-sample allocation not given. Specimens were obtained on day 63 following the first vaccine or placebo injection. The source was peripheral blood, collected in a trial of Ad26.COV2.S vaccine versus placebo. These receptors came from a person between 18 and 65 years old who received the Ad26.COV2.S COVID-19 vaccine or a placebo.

CDR3 coding DNA: TGCGCCAGCAGCCCCGGGACAGGGGCCGATGGCTACACCTTC. Translation: CASSPGTGADGYTF. The gene calls are TRBV5-1 and TRBJ1-2; 10 positions match TRBD1. The CDR3 has 14 amino acids. Trimming cost V 4 bases and J 6 bases; bases outside gene matches: 6. CDR1 and CDR2 (germline): SGHRS, YFSETQ. The full variable domain, its missing parts supplied by reference TRBV5-1 and TRBJ1-2, is KAGVTQTPRYLIKTRGQQVTLSCSPISGHRSVSWYQQTPGQGLQFLFEYFSETQRNKGNFPGRFSGRQFSNSRSEMNVSTLELGDSALYLCASSPGTGADGYTFGSGTRLTVV.

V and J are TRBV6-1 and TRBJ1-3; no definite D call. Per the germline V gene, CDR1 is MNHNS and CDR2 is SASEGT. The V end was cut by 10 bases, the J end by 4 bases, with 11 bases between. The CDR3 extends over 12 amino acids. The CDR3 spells CATQLTGNTIYF. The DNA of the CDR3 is TGTGCCACCCAGTTAACGGGAAACACCATATATTTT.

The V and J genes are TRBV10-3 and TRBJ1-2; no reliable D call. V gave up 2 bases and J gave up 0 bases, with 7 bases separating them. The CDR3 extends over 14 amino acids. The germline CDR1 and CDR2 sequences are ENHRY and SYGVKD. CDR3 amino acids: CAISEGRTNYGYTF. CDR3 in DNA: TGTGCCATCAGTGAGGGACGGACTAACTATGGCTACACCTTC.

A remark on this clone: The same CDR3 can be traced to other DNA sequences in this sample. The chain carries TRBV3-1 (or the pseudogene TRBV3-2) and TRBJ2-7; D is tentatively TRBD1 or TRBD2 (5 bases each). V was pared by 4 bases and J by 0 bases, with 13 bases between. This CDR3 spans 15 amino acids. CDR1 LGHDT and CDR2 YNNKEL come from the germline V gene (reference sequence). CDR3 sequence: CASSLGTASSYEQYF. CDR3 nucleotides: TGTGCCAGCAGCCTGGGGACGGCAAGCTCCTACGAGCAGTACTTC.

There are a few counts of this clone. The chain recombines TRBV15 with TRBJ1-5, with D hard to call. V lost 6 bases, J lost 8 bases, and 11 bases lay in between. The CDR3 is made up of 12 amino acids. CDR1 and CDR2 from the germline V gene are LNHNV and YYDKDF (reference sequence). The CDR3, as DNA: TGTGCCACCAGAGAAGGCTTAAAGCCCCAGCATTTT. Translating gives CATREGLKPQHF.

CDR3 loop: CASSTGGEVYGYTF. The CDR3 nucleotides read TGTGCCAGTAGTACAGGGGGCGAGGTTTATGGCTACACCTTC. V usage is TRBV19 and J usage is TRBJ1-2; 8 positions match TRBD1. Trimming took 4 bases from V and 5 from J; bases not matched to a gene: 6. The CDR3 extends over 14 amino acids. Germline assignment: CDR1 LNHDA and CDR2 SQIVND (reference sequence).

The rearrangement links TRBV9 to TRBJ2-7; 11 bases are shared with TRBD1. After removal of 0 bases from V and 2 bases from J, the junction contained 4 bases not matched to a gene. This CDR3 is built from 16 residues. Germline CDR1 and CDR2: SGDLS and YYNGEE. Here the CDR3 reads CASSVGDRGSTYEQYF. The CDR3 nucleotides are TGTGCCAGCAGCGTAGGGGACAGGGGGAGTACCTACGAGCAGTACTTC.

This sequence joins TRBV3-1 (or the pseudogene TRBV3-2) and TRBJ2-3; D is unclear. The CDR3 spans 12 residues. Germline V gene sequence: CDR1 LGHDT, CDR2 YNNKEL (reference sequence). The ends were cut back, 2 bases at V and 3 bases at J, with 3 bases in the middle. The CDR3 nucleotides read TGTGCCAGCAGCCAAACGACAGATACGCAGTATTTT. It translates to CASSQTTDTQYF.

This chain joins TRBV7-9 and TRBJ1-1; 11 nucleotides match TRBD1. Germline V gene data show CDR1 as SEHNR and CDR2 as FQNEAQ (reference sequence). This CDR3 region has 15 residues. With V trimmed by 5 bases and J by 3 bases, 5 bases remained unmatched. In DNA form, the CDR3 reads TGTGCCAGCAGCCCCCTGGGACAGGGGGACACTGAAGCTTTCTTT. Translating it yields CASSPLGQGDTEAFF. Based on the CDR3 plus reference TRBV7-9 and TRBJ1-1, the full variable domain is DTGVSQNPRHKITKRGQNVTFRCDPISEHNRLYWYRQTLGQGPEFLTYFQNEAQLEKSRLLSDRFSAERPKGSFSTLEIQRTEQGDSAMYLCASSPLGQGDTEAFFGQGTRLTVV.

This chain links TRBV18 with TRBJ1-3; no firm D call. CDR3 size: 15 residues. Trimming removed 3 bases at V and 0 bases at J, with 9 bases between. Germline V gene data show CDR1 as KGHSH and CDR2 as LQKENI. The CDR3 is CASSPSINSGNTIYF. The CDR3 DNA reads TGTGCCAGCTCACCCTCAATAAACTCTGGAAACACCATATATTTT.

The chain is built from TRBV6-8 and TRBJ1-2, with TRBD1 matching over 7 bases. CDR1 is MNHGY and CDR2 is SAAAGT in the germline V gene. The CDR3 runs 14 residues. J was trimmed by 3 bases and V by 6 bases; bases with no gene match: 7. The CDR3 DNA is TGTGCCAGCAGACTTCGACAGGGTGACTATGGCTACACCTTC. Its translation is CASRLRQGDYGYTF.

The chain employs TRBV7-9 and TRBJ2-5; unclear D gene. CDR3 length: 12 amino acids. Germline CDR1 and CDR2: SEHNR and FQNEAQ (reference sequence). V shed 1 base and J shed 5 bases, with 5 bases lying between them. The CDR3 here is CASSLGYETQYF. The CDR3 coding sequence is TGTGCCAGCAGCTTAGGATATGAGACCCAGTACTTC.

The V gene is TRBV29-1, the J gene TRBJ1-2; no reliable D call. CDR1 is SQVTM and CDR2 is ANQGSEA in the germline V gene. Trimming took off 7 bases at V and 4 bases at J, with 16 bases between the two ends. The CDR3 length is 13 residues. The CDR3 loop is CSALEGSGYGYTF. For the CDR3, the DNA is TGCAGCGCCCTGGAAGGGTCAGGCTATGGCTACACCTTC.

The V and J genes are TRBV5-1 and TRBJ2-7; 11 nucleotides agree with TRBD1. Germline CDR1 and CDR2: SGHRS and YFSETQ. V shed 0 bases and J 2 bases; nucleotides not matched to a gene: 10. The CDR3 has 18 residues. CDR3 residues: CASSLARDRGFATYEQYF. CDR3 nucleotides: TGCGCCAGCAGCTTGGCCAGGGACAGGGGGTTCGCCACCTACGAGCAGTACTTC.

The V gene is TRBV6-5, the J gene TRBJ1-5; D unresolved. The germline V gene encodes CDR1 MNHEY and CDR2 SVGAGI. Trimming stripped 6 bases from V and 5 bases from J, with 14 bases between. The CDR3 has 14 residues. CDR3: CASRPYTTYQPQHF. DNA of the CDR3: TGTGCCAGCAGGCCCTACACTACGTATCAGCCCCAGCATTTT.

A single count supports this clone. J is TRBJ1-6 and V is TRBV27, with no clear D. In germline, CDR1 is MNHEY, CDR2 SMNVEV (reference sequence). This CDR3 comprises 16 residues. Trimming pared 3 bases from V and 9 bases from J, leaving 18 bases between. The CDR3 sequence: CASSFTSPPTSSPLHF. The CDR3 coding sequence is TGTGCCAGCAGTTTCACGAGCCCCCCGACGAGTTCACCCCTCCACTTT.

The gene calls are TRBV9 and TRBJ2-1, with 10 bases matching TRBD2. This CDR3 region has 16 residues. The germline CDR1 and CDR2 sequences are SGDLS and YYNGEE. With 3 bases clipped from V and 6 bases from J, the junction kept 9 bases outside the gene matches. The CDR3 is CASSAPIAGGSNEQFF. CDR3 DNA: TGTGCCAGCAGCGCGCCTATAGCGGGAGGATCCAATGAGCAGTTCTTC.

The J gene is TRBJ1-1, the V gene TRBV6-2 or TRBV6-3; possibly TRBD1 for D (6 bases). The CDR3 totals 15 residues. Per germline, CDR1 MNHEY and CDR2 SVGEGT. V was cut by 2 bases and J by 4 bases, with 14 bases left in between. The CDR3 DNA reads TGTGCCAGCAGTTACCGGGGGGCCACGGGCACTGAAGCTTTCTTT. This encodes CASSYRGATGTEAFF.

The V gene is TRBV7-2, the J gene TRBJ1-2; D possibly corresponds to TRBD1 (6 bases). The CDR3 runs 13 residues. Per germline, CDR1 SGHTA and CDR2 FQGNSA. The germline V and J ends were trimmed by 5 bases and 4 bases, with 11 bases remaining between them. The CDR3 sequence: CASSPDRSYGYTF. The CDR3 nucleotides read TGTGCCAGCAGCCCTGACAGGAGCTATGGCTACACCTTC. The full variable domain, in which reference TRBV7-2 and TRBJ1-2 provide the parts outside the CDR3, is GAGVSQSPSNKVTEKGKDVELRCDPISGHTALYWYRQSLGQGLEFLIYFQGNSAPDKSGLPSDRFSAERTGGSVSTLTIQRTQQEDSAVYLCASSPDRSYGYTFGSGTRLTVV.

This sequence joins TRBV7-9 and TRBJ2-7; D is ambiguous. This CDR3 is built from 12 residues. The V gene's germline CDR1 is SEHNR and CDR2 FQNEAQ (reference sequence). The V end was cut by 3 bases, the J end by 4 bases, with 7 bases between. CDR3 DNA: TGTGCCAGCAGCTTTAAGGGATACGAGCAGTACTTC. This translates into CASSFKGYEQYF. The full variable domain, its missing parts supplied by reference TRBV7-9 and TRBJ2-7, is DTGVSQNPRHKITKRGQNVTFRCDPISEHNRLYWYRQTLGQGPEFLTYFQNEAQLEKSRLLSDRFSAERPKGSFSTLEIQRTEQGDSAMYLCASSFKGYEQYFGPGTRLTVT.